This TCR beta chain came from a study of cytomegalovirus exposure and HLA in healthy donors. In regard to this clone: The antigen remains undetermined.

PCR primers comprised 60 Vbeta and 13 Jbeta primers. TCRdb's table, derived via immunoSEQ multiplex PCR, lists solely in-frame clones and lacks some. The sample lists 100,000 to 150,000 clones; roughly four fifths were seen once. Overall study results and limits: The authors enumerated 164 TCR beta chains as linked to cytomegalovirus. Later analysis suggested links between common viral pathogens and several top significant clusters. In vitro checks showed that a few CMV-associated chains really do target CMV antigens. Equally common other TCR beta chains were less clonally expanded than HLA-associated ones, a later analysis found.

From germline, CDR1 is KGHSH and CDR2 LQKENI. This CDR3 contains 16 residues. Deletions cut 3 bases from V and 0 bases from J, with 12 bases between. What was sequenced was PBMCs. This clonotype was obtained from a woman between 50 and 59 years old in good health and CMV-seropositive. The chain carries TRBV18 and TRBJ2-4; D unresolved. CDR3 DNA: TGTGCCAGCTCACCTCCTTTAGCTTCAGCCAAAAACATTCAGTACTTC. Residues: CASSPPLASAKNIQYF. Complete variable domain (other parts from reference TRBV18 and TRBJ2-4): NAGVMQNPRHLVRRRGQEARLRCSPMKGHSHVYWYRQLPEEGLKFMVYLQKENIIDESGMPKERFSAEFPKEGPSILRIQQVVRGDSAAYFCASSPPLASAKNIQYFGAGTRLSVL.